This TCR beta chain was identified in a study of T-cell reconstitution after alpha-beta-depleted transplantation in children. With 4 bases removed from V and 4 bases from J, the gap between germline ends came to 10 bases. Germline V gene sequence: CDR1 PRHDT, CDR2 FYEKMQ (reference sequence). The CDR3 has 14 residues. Comments on this clonotype: Its specificity is not known.

Findings of the study overall: Hyperexpanded clones declined; after one year, newly produced T cells mostly supplied diversity.

A TCRbeta library incorporating unique molecular identifiers was prepared. TCRdb reanalysed the PCR reads using MiXCR and keeps one entry per CDR3 protein. The table lists hundreds of thousands of distinct CDR3 sequences, around 15% of them singletons. The chain recombines TRBV13 with TRBJ1-4; D remains unclear. The TCR was taken from a boy in the first two years of life who had a stem cell transplant for Wiskott-Aldrich syndrome, so the T cells may come from the graft donor. The material sequenced was PBMCs, mostly from graft donor cells, taken 360 days after TCRalphabeta/CD19-depleted stem cell transplant. The CDR3 nucleotides read TGTGCCAGCAGCTCCCGGGCCCTTAATGAAAAACTGTTTTTT. Protein: CASSSRALNEKLFF.